This T cell receptor (beta chain) emerged from a study of PD-1 blockade in classical Hodgkin lymphoma. The overall study: With a 2-week interval, patients received intravenous nivolumab at 3 mg/kg.

All patients relapsed after autologous stem cell transplantation, and brentuximab vedotin exposure varied. General study findings and limits: Diversity similar to that of newly diagnosed patients was seen at baseline in complete responders. The CD4+ diversity rise by C4D1 was clearest in complete responders. Differences between repertoires have undefined causes, possibly disease activity or prior therapy.

Some clones are missing from TCRdb's copy, which holds only in-frame ones; the method was immunoSEQ multiplex PCR. The sample lists about 11,000 clones; around 74% were seen once. With regard to this clone: Its target is unknown.

The CDR3 extends over 15 amino acids. The germline V gene encodes CDR1 WSHSY and CDR2 SAAADI. With 7 bases removed from V and 6 bases from J, the gap between germline ends came to 19 bases. The material sequenced was peripheral blood mononuclear cells (PBMCs), taken at baseline. This TCR derives from a human donor with classical Hodgkin lymphoma. V is TRBV10-2 and J is TRBJ2-1; D may be TRBD1 (6 bases). Here the CDR3 reads CASTPLQGRGNEQFF. The DNA for the CDR3 is TGCGCCAGCACCCCCCTGCAGGGGCGCGGCAATGAGCAGTTCTTC.